The next 9 T cell receptor beta chains were all read from a single sample in a study of Graves' ophthalmopathy and Graves' hyperthyroidism (dated by TCRdb to 2016 to 2018). Sequencing was carried out with an Illumina HiSeq 2000. TCR beta CDR3 regions were amplified from RNA transcripts for repertoire sequencing. The first round of RT-PCR was done with HTBI primers and the Qiagen OneStep RT-PCR kit, and was followed by a second round of multiplex PCR, then size selection and purification. Starting from the raw public reads, TCRdb applied fastp trimming at Q25, assembled clones with MiXCR and retained in-frame beta chains. Rows with one shared CDR3 protein collapse into an entry with the most common genes and DNA. This sample comprises about 700,000 distinct CDR3 sequences, roughly 40% of them detected only once. The ten largest clones represent roughly 46% of the sample. Material: peripheral blood. The receptors were gathered from an adult man with Graves' ophthalmopathy.

This clonotype was counted a few times. For the CDR3, the DNA is TGTGCCAGCAGGGCCCGGGGGTACTCCTACGAGCAGTACTTC. Translated: CASRARGYSYEQYF. The chain has TRBV12-3 or TRBV12-4 and TRBJ2-7, with D perhaps matching TRBD2 (6 bases). Trimming shortened V by 6 bases and J by 0 bases, and 12 bases separated the two germline ends. The CDR3 is made up of 14 amino acids.

The V call is TRBV7-9, the J call TRBJ2-5; maybe TRBD2 (7 bases). Per the germline V gene, CDR1 is SEHNR and CDR2 is FQNEAQ (reference sequence). The CDR3 is made up of 15 amino acids. Deletions cut 3 bases from V and 4 bases from J, with 15 bases between. The CDR3 loop is CASSFLEGEGETQYF. The CDR3 DNA sequence: TGTGCCAGCAGCTTCCTCGAGGGGGAGGGAGAGACCCAGTACTTC.

V is TRBV7-2 and J is TRBJ1-1; D remains unclear. The germline CDR1 and CDR2 sequences are SGHTA and FQGNSA. The CDR3 is 13 residues long. The DNA for the CDR3 is TGTGCGAGCTCACAGTTAACGGGGACTGAAGCTTTCTTT. This encodes CASSQLTGTEAFF.

CDR3 nucleotides: TGTGCCAGCAGCTTATTCCGAAGGGGGTCATACGAGCAGTACTTC. Translated: CASSLFRRGSYEQYF. This sequence joins TRBV11-2 and TRBJ2-7; D is perhaps TRBD1 (6 bases). Germline CDR1 SGHAT, CDR2 FQNNGV. Trimming shortened V by 2 bases and J by 4 bases, and 15 bases separated the two germline ends. The CDR3 covers 15 residues.

This clonotype was observed a few times. The chain joins TRBV7-8 to TRBJ1-2; TRBD1 aligns across 12 bases. Unmatched junction bases numbered 11, after V lost 5 bases and J lost 1 base. The CDR3 contains 18 residues. In germline, CDR1 is SGHVS, CDR2 FQNEAQ. In nucleotides, the CDR3 is TGTGCCAGCAGCATGACCGGGACAGGGGGCGAGGGTAACTATGGCTACACCTTC. Amino acid sequence: CASSMTGTGGEGNYGYTF.

The chain links TRBV2 to TRBJ2-7; D is uncertain. The CDR3 loop spans 13 amino acids. V was clipped by 6 bases and J by 6 bases, with 15 bases between them. Germline assignment: CDR1 SNHLY and CDR2 FYNNEI. The CDR3 loop is CASSLKSSTEQYF. Here the CDR3 DNA reads TGTGCCAGCAGCTTAAAGTCATCAACCGAGCAGTACTTC.

This clonotype was found once. V and J are TRBV29-1 and TRBJ2-7, with 13 bases matching TRBD2. V shed 8 bases, J shed 0 bases, and the junction held 4 bases outside the gene matches. The CDR3 is made up of 14 amino acids. The germline V gene encodes CDR1 SQVTM and CDR2 ANQGSEA. This CDR3 is CSSGLAGVSYEQYF. DNA of the CDR3: TGCAGCTCAGGACTAGCGGGGGTCTCCTACGAGCAGTACTTC.

This clonotype was seen only a few times. CDR3 region: CASTPRSSYEQYF. CDR3 DNA: TGTGCCAGCACCCCGAGAAGCTCCTACGAGCAGTACTTC. The V call is TRBV7-9, the J call TRBJ2-7; unclear D gene. The CDR3 loop spans 13 amino acids. Looked up from germline, CDR1 is SEHNR and CDR2 is FQNEAQ (reference sequence). V lost 7 bases, J lost 0 bases, and 10 bases lay in between.

In this sample, this clonotype turned up a few times. The V and J genes are TRBV24-1 and TRBJ2-2, with TRBD1 matching 10 bases. This CDR3 is 16 amino acids long. After removal of 4 bases from V and 7 bases from J, the junction contained 8 bases not matched to a gene. CDR1 and CDR2 from the germline V gene are KGHDR and SFDVKD. CDR3 residues: CATSDPGTGARGELFF. The CDR3 nucleotides read TGTGCCACCAGTGACCCAGGGACAGGGGCGCGCGGGGAGCTGTTTTTT.